These 3 T cell receptor beta chains were all obtained from the same sample, sequenced in a study of T-cell reconstitution after alpha-beta-depleted transplantation in children. Unique molecular identifiers were incorporated during preparation of the TCRbeta library. TCRdb redid the calling of the PCR reads with MiXCR, one entry per CDR3 protein. The data hold 230,000 or so distinct CDR3 sequences, with roughly a tenth observed a single time. The input for sequencing was PBMCs from the stem cell graft donor, taken from the stem cell graft. These receptors originate from a human donor who donated a stem cell graft to a child with SCID.

This clonotype has a count of ten or more. This chain joins TRBV3-1 and TRBJ2-7; D is uncertain. From germline, CDR1 is LGHDT and CDR2 YNNKEL (reference sequence). V lost 2 bases and J lost 1, with 0 bases in between. The CDR3 runs to 11 residues. Here the CDR3 reads CASSQSYEQYF. The CDR3 DNA is TGTGCCAGCAGCCAATCCTACGAGCAGTACTTC.

This clonotype came up many times. The chain couples TRBV27 to TRBJ1-1, with a weak D call TRBD1 (5 bases). Germline assignment: CDR1 MNHEY and CDR2 SMNVEV (reference sequence). V lost 6 bases to trimming and J lost 3 bases, with 11 bases between them. The CDR3 loop spans 13 amino acids. CDR3 in amino acids: CASSLGADTEAFF. The CDR3 nucleotides are TGTGCCAGCAGCCTTGGGGCAGACACTGAAGCTTTCTTT.

This chain connects TRBV6-5 to TRBJ1-2; D may be TRBD1 (5 bases). The germline V gene has CDR1 MNHEY and CDR2 SVGAGI. V lost 11 bases, J lost 5 bases, and 12 bases lay in between. The CDR3 is 11 residues long. The CDR3 loop reads CAAEGPYGYTF. The CDR3 nucleotides are TGTGCCGCGGAGGGACCTTATGGCTACACCTTC.